This TCR beta chain was recorded in a study of vaccination and CD4 T cells after COVID-19. Study-level information: In the convalescent cohort, there were six males and four females, two of them Hispanic.

Sequenced with the Oncomine TCR Beta short-read assay was DNA taken from cultured CD4+ T cells. TCRdb ran MiXCR on the PCR reads and lists one entry per CDR3 protein. Among 10,000 to 15,000 distinct CDR3 sequences, around 47% were seen once, and the ten largest hold roughly 24%. A word on this clonotype: Its antigen is unknown.

Germline CDR1 reads MNHEY; CDR2 reads SMNVEV (reference sequence). Between the trimmed V and J ends, which lost 2 bases and 4 bases, there was a span of 17 bases. CDR3 size: 16 residues. The sample's treatment: roughly nine-day PBMC culture with coronavirus spike peptide pools or control peptides (ViraFEST assay). This receptor was obtained from a human donor who had recovered from COVID-19. This chain links TRBV27 with TRBJ2-5; perhaps TRBD2 as D (6 bases). The sequencing input was CD4+ T cells from blood, cultured in vitro. CDR3 amino acids: CASSLSSGGGGETQYF. DNA for the CDR3: TGTGCCAGCAGTTTAAGTTCCGGGGGTGGAGGAGAGACCCAGTACTTC.